The 2 T cell receptor beta chains in this list originate from one sample, sequenced in a study of technical replicates of blood from a handful of donors. The method was immunoSEQ multiplex PCR; TCRdb's version includes in-frame clones alone and lacks a portion of them. This sample has just over 15,000 clones; around four fifths occur once, and the top ten carry roughly an eighth. Sequencing used PBMCs. The receptors shown here come from a human donor in good health.

The chain carries TRBV19 and TRBJ1-4; 8 positions agree with TRBD1. Trimming at V came to 9 bases and at J to 5 bases, leaving 5 bases not matched to a gene. The CDR3 sequence is 13 residues long. The germline V gene encodes CDR1 LNHDA and CDR2 SQIVND (reference sequence). The DNA of the CDR3 is TGTGCCAGCAGCCGGGACAGGAATGAAAAACTGTTTTTT. Its protein is CASSRDRNEKLFF.

The chain combines TRBV28 with TRBJ1-1; D call uncertain. The germline V gene encodes CDR1 MDHEN and CDR2 SYDVKM. The CDR3 is 13 residues long. The V and J ends lost 7 bases and 6 bases respectively, with 15 bases between them. CDR3 in DNA: TGTGCCAGCACCACGCCCGGGGATCCTGAAGCTTTCTTT. Translation gives CASTTPGDPEAFF.